A selection of T cell receptor beta chains follows, all from one sample in a study of blood T cells in healthy people across ages. In TCRdb, the 5' RACE reads were re-called with MiXCR into one record per CDR3 protein. The sample holds around 1,800,000 distinct CDR3 sequences; 30% to 40% are singletons and the top ten take 23%. Material: blood. The receptors here all came from a human donor in good health. Both conserved end residues are part of each CDR3. Size values are once, few and many counts, or a class for expanded clones, and some rows have none.

abundance	v_gene	j_gene	CDR3aa
-	TRBV7-9	TRBJ2-7	CASSLANGGEQYF
-	TRBV29-1	TRBJ1-1	CSVEDSSVRGAFF
many	TRBV4-1	TRBJ2-7	CASSRLTGNYEQYF
few	TRBV7-6	TRBJ2-1	CASSPPDAYNEQFF
few	TRBV7-2	TRBJ2-1	CASSLDTGTDNEQFF
-	TRBV13	TRBJ1-1	CASSPWDRRLPNTEAFF
-	TRBV12-3/TRBV12-4	TRBJ1-1	CASSLRRGHTEAFF
few	TRBV28	TRBJ1-4	CASSSDSPGWEKLFF
few	TRBV5-6	TRBJ2-3	CASSSRSIGTQYF
-	TRBV13	TRBJ2-7	CASSLLTPSYEQYF
few	TRBV7-9	TRBJ2-7	CASSFGPDEQYF
-	TRBV7-2	TRBJ2-1	CASSLGVISYNEQFF
few	TRBV7-2	TRBJ1-2	CASSSFRESTLYGYTF
few	TRBV14	TRBJ2-1	CASSQDIKNEQFF
-	TRBV7-2	TRBJ2-3	CASSFGIAGSSTDTQYF
few	TRBV4-1	TRBJ2-7	CASSPTGTSGGYEQYF
-	TRBV6-2/TRBV6-3	TRBJ2-7	CASRPYSQSSYEQYF
-	TRBV19	-	CASSPTVENLYEQYF
few	TRBV7-6	TRBJ2-3	CASSLAPGGDTQYF
-	TRBV7-3	TRBJ1-2	CASNLGQGVYGYTF
-	TRBV7-2	-	CASSLEMGVNSYEQYF
few	TRBV7-3	TRBJ2-5	CASSLEPRGTQYF
once	TRBV5-1	-	CASSLGGGGFGYEQYF
-	TRBV29-1	TRBJ1-1	CSAWGDRANTEAFF
-	TRBV20-1	TRBJ2-1	CSASGLAGGSSYNEQFF
-	TRBV10-3	TRBJ1-5	CAISESALSLNQPQHF
few	TRBV10-3	TRBJ2-3	CAISESGTSSTDTQYF
few	TRBV2	TRBJ1-2	CASSDSWTGYTF
-	TRBV10-3	TRBJ2-1	CAISVRWTSGGANEQFF
-	TRBV20-1	TRBJ1-5	CSAVRTLGDYSNQPQHF
-	TRBV20-1	TRBJ2-1	CSANQDRATTLSYNEQFF
-	TRBV29-1	TRBJ2-7	CSVEELEGSMNEQYF
once	TRBV12-2	TRBJ2-7	CASRLAQCQGAYEQYF
few	TRBV7-2	TRBJ2-3	CASSFDMGGGVSTDTQYF
-	TRBV2	TRBJ2-7	CASSYAGTGLSYEQYF
once	TRBV4-3	TRBJ1-2	CASSQRAYSNYGYTF
-	TRBV6-5	TRBJ1-2	CASNKAGGIHGYTF
few	TRBV28	TRBJ2-3	CASPSGRAVSTDTQYF
-	TRBV12-3/TRBV12-4	TRBJ1-4	CASSSAGTGSEKLFF
-	TRBV6-6	TRBJ1-2	CASTWEGDGYTF
-	TRBV29-1	TRBJ1-5	CSVVQGNQPQHF
-	TRBV10-3	TRBJ2-6	CAISDPRGLSGANVLTF
-	TRBV4-3	TRBJ1-3	CASSQGAQIGNTIYF
many	TRBV6-5	TRBJ2-7	CASSWDSTEQYF
many	TRBV12-3/TRBV12-4	TRBJ2-3	CASSTLTSTDTQYF
-	TRBV6-1	TRBJ1-5	CATKDRVAENQPQHF
-	TRBV4-2	TRBJ1-1	CASSPLQGNTEAFF
few	TRBV12-3/TRBV12-4	TRBJ2-1	CASSSGKREQFF
-	TRBV5-5	TRBJ2-3	CASSRDPRDTDTQYF
-	TRBV29-1	TRBJ2-7	CSVEDPLGSSYEQYF
few	TRBV7-9	TRBJ1-5	CASSAGTGRSNQPQHF
-	TRBV2	TRBJ2-3	CASSEAAGQTQYF